Listed below are T cell receptor beta chains from one sample, sequenced in a study of technical replicates of blood from a handful of donors. This table comes from immunoSEQ multiplex PCR, and its TCRdb copy is limited to in-frame clones, with some not included. The data hold roughly 74,000 clones, with roughly nine tenths observed a single time. Specimen: T cells isolated from PBMCs. Receptors originate from a human donor in good health. The CDR3 runs from the conserved cysteine through the conserved F or W. The D gene is left open where the match is weak. Expanded clones are given a class, and other clones once, few, many or no size at all.

J: TRBJ2-7
size: -
V: TRBV6-5
D: TRBD2
DNA: TGTGCCAGCAGTTCGGGCGGGAGTATTTTCGAGCAGTACTTC
CDR3: CASSSGGSIFEQYF

J: TRBJ2-7
size: -
V: TRBV5-1
D: -
DNA: TGCGCCAGCAGCCGTACAGATCGTGATCTAACACAGCAGTACTTC
CDR3: CASSRTDRDLTQQYF

J: TRBJ2-7
size: -
V: TRBV4-1
D: -
DNA: TGCGCCAGCAGCCAATACGCGTTCTCCTACGAGCAGTACTTC
CDR3: CASSQYAFSYEQYF

J: TRBJ2-1
size: -
V: TRBV19
D: TRBD2
DNA: TGTGCCAGTAGTATCAAGGCGGGAGGGCCCTATGAGCAGTTCTTC
CDR3: CASSIKAGGPYEQFF

J: TRBJ2-3
size: -
V: TRBV29-1
D: TRBD2
DNA: TGCAGCTGGGGGGGAGAGGCAGATACGCAGTATTTT
CDR3: CSWGGEADTQYF

J: TRBJ1-4
size: -
V: TRBV29-1
D: TRBD1
DNA: TGCAGCGCCTCTAAGGCGGGGGGACAGGGACGGGAAAAACTGTTTTTT
CDR3: CSASKAGGQGREKLFF

J: TRBJ2-1
size: once
V: TRBV25-1
D: -
DNA: TGTGCCAGCAGTGCAGGGAGGTACAATGAGCAGTTCTTC
CDR3: CASSAGRYNEQFF

J: TRBJ1-3
size: -
V: TRBV19
D: -
DNA: TGTGCCACACAACAGGGAGATACCGGAAACACCATATATTTT
CDR3: CATQQGDTGNTIYF

J: TRBJ2-7
size: few
V: TRBV7-9
D: TRBD2
DNA: TGTGCCCTAGCGGATCCCTACGAGCAGTACTTC
CDR3: CALADPYEQYF

J: TRBJ1-1
size: -
V: TRBV6-5
D: -
DNA: TGTGCCAGCAGTTACGGTGGGGAGGGCACTGAAGCTTTCTTT
CDR3: CASSYGGEGTEAFF

J: TRBJ2-2
size: -
V: TRBV9
D: -
DNA: TGTGCCAGCATGAAAGGAGGGGAAACCGGGGAGCTGTTTTTT
CDR3: CASMKGGETGELFF

J: TRBJ2-3
size: -
V: TRBV6-6
D: -
DNA: TGTGCCAGCAGTGGAGAGTTAGATACGCAGTATTTT
CDR3: CASSGELDTQYF

J: TRBJ1-1
size: -
V: TRBV29-1
D: -
DNA: TGCAGCGTGGGACATAACACTGAAGCTTTCTTT
CDR3: CSVGHNTEAFF

J: TRBJ1-3
size: -
V: TRBV11-2
D: -
DNA: TGTGCCAGCAGCTTAGTAGCATCTGGAAACACCATATATTTT
CDR3: CASSLVASGNTIYF

J: TRBJ2-7
size: -
V: TRBV4-1
D: -
DNA: TGCGCCAGCAGCCCATTTAGGGGGATAACCTACGAGCAGTACTTC
CDR3: CASSPFRGITYEQYF

J: TRBJ2-7
size: -
V: TRBV11-2
D: TRBD1
DNA: TGTGCCAGCAGCTACCCCACCTTCAATCCCGGGACAGGGTGGGTCGAGCAGTACTTC
CDR3: CASSYPTFNPGTGWVEQYF

J: TRBJ1-2
size: -
V: TRBV7-6
D: -
DNA: TGTGCCAGCAGCTTAGCGCAGAACAGCTTTTTCTACACCTTC
CDR3: CASSLAQNSFFYTF

J: TRBJ2-7
size: -
V: TRBV6-5
D: -
DNA: TGTGCCAGCAGTTACGCTCCCAGGGGAACCTACGAGCAGTACTTC
CDR3: CASSYAPRGTYEQYF

J: TRBJ2-3
size: -
V: TRBV25-1
D: TRBD2
DNA: TGTGCCAGCCGTGGGACTAGCGGGATGGATTTT
CDR3: CASRGTSGMDF

J: TRBJ2-1
size: few
V: TRBV28
D: -
DNA: TGTGCCAGCAGTTTAATAATTGAGCCGAATGAGCAGTTCTTC
CDR3: CASSLIIEPNEQFF

J: TRBJ2-7
size: -
V: TRBV27
D: -
DNA: TGTGCCAGTTACTCCTACGAGCAGTACTTC
CDR3: CASYSYEQYF

J: TRBJ1-2
size: -
V: TRBV5-1
D: TRBD1
DNA: TGCGCCAGCAGCCAGGGGACAGGGCTCGCTTTTAGCTATGGCTACACCTTC
CDR3: CASSQGTGLAFSYGYTF

J: TRBJ1-1
size: -
V: TRBV9
D: -
DNA: TGTGCCAGCAGCGATGGGGGGGCTGACACTGAAGCTTTCTTT
CDR3: CASSDGGADTEAFF

J: TRBJ1-1
size: once
V: TRBV27
D: -
DNA: TGTGCCAGCAGTTGGCTGGGGGGTAGCACTGAAGCTTTCTTT
CDR3: CASSWLGGSTEAFF

J: TRBJ2-5
size: -
V: TRBV28
D: -
DNA: TGTGCCAGCAGTTTCCCGGGGTCAGAGACCCAGTACTTC
CDR3: CASSFPGSETQYF

J: TRBJ2-7
size: -
V: TRBV7-9
D: TRBD1
DNA: TGTGCCAGCAGCTACGACAGGGTGGTTAACGAGCAGTACTTC
CDR3: CASSYDRVVNEQYF

J: TRBJ2-7
size: -
V: TRBV13
D: TRBD2
DNA: TGTGCCAGCAGCGAGGGGACTAGCGGGATTTACGAGCAGTACTTC
CDR3: CASSEGTSGIYEQYF

J: TRBJ1-4
size: -
V: TRBV10-1
D: TRBD1
DNA: TGCGCCAGCCTAGACAGGGGGCCCGTAGCGCTGTTTTTT
CDR3: CASLDRGPVALFF

J: TRBJ2-7
size: -
V: TRBV4-1
D: TRBD1
DNA: TGCGCCAGCAGCCAAGATCCACAGGGGGTGTACGAGCAGTACTTC
CDR3: CASSQDPQGVYEQYF

J: TRBJ1-5
size: -
V: TRBV6-5
D: -
DNA: TGTGCCAGCAGTTATGGGCGGGGAGATCAGCCCCAGCATTTT
CDR3: CASSYGRGDQPQHF

J: TRBJ2-1
size: -
V: TRBV5-1
D: TRBD2
DNA: TGCGCCAGCAGCTTGGCCTTAGCGGGTTCCTACAATGAGCAGTTCTTC
CDR3: CASSLALAGSYNEQFF

J: TRBJ2-2
size: once
V: TRBV19
D: TRBD2
DNA: TGTGCCAGTTTAAGGCTAGCGGGAGTCACCGGGGAGCTGTTTTTT
CDR3: CASLRLAGVTGELFF

J: TRBJ2-7
size: few
V: TRBV4-1
D: -
DNA: TGCGCCAGCAGCGAGCAGGGCTACGAGCAGTACTTC
CDR3: CASSEQGYEQYF

J: TRBJ2-7
size: -
V: TRBV5-1
D: TRBD1
DNA: TGCGCCAGCAGCTTGGGTCAGGGGGCCCGCTACGAGCAGTACTTC
CDR3: CASSLGQGARYEQYF

J: TRBJ2-2
size: -
V: TRBV11-2
D: TRBD2
DNA: TGTGCCAGCAGCTTACCCCGGCGGGAGGCGGAGCTGTTTTTT
CDR3: CASSLPRREAELFF

J: TRBJ2-1
size: -
V: TRBV18
D: TRBD2
DNA: TGTGCCAGCTCCCCCGGGACTAGCGGGAGTATTGAGCAGTTCTTC
CDR3: CASSPGTSGSIEQFF

J: TRBJ2-7
size: -
V: TRBV4-1
D: -
DNA: TGCGCCAGCAGCCACCTCTCGCGGGAGCAGTACTTC
CDR3: CASSHLSREQYF

J: TRBJ1-2
size: -
V: TRBV10-3
D: -
DNA: TGTGCCATAGAAAGACAGGCTAACTATGGCTACACCTTC
CDR3: CAIERQANYGYTF

J: TRBJ1-1
size: -
V: TRBV13
D: -
DNA: TGTGCCAGCAGCCCCCAGGGGAGTGCTGAAGCTTTCTTT
CDR3: CASSPQGSAEAFF

J: TRBJ1-1
size: once
V: TRBV7-9
D: -
DNA: TGTGCCAGCAGCTCGCCAGTAAACACTGAAGCTTTCTTT
CDR3: CASSSPVNTEAFF

J: TRBJ2-3
size: -
V: TRBV10-3
D: -
DNA: TGTGCCACCATGACGAGAGCCAGCGCAACAGATACGCAGTATTTT
CDR3: CATMTRASATDTQYF

J: TRBJ1-5
size: -
V: TRBV6-5
D: TRBD1
DNA: TGTGCCAGCAGTTACTCGCGGACAGGCCAGCCCCAGCATTTT
CDR3: CASSYSRTGQPQHF

J: TRBJ2-7
size: -
V: TRBV27
D: -
DNA: TGTGCCAGCAGTTTATCGATCAGGGGAACCTACGAGCAGTACTTC
CDR3: CASSLSIRGTYEQYF

J: TRBJ1-5
size: -
V: TRBV30
D: TRBD1
DNA: TGTGCCTGGAGTCACAGGGGTGGCCAGCCCCAGCATTTT
CDR3: CAWSHRGGQPQHF

J: TRBJ1-4
size: -
V: TRBV11-2
D: -
DNA: TGTGCCAGCAGCTTACGAGGGACTAATGAAAAACTGTTTTTT
CDR3: CASSLRGTNEKLFF

J: TRBJ1-4
size: -
V: TRBV6-5
D: -
DNA: TGTGCCAGCAGCAACAGGGAAGCTAATGAAAAACTGTTTTTT
CDR3: CASSNREANEKLFF

J: TRBJ2-1
size: -
V: TRBV12-2
D: -
DNA: TGTGCAAGTCGCCGCAGGCGGGACGCTTACAATGAGCAGTTCTTC
CDR3: CASRRRRDAYNEQFF

J: TRBJ2-3
size: -
V: TRBV2
D: TRBD2
DNA: TGTGCCAGCAGTGAAGGAGCGGGAGGGCCTAAGGGGGATACGCAGTATTTT
CDR3: CASSEGAGGPKGDTQYF

J: TRBJ2-7
size: -
V: TRBV27
D: -
DNA: TGTGCCAGCAGTTTAGGACTGTCCTACGAGCAGTACTTC
CDR3: CASSLGLSYEQYF

J: TRBJ2-3
size: -
V: TRBV6-5
D: -
DNA: TGTGCCAGCAGTTACTCGTCTACTGGGGGGGATACGCAGTATTTT
CDR3: CASSYSSTGGDTQYF

J: TRBJ1-1
size: -
V: TRBV19
D: -
DNA: TGTGCCAGTACCTTGGGAGGGGGAGGGGAAGCTTTCTTT
CDR3: CASTLGGGGEAFF

J: TRBJ1-2
size: -
V: TRBV27
D: -
DNA: TGTGCCAGCCACAAAACCGGGACAAATCCGGGCTACACCTTC
CDR3: CASHKTGTNPGYTF

J: TRBJ2-2
size: -
V: TRBV21-1
D: -
DNA: TGTGCCAGCAGCCCCCGTTGCGCTAGCGGGAGCCGAGGCACCGGGGAGCTGTTTTTT
CDR3: CASSPRCASGSRGTGELFF